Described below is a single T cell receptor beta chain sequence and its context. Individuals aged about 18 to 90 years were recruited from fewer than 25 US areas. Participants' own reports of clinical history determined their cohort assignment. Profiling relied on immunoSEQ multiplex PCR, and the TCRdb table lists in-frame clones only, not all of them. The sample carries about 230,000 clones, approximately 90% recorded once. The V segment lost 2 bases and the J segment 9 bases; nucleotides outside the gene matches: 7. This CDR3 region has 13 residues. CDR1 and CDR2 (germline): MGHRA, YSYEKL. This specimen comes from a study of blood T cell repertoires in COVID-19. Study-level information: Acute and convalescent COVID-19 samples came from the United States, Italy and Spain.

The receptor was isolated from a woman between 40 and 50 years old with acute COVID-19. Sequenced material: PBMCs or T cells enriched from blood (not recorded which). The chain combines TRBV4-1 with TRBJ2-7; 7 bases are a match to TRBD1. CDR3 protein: CASSQLQGDAQYF. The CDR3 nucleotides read TGCGCCAGCAGCCAACTCCAGGGGGACGCGCAGTACTTC.